This T cell receptor beta chain was captured in a study of T cells after yellow fever vaccination. At the level of the study: Low-cell-number fractions were prepared with SMART-Seq v4 Ultra Low Input.

Overall study results and limits: Post-booster repertoires contained most primary-vaccination clones again (around 96% CD4, 88% CD8).

This clonotype was found a few times. The antigen remains unidentified. This CDR3 is built from 16 residues. Researchers made TCR cDNA using 5'RACE template switching, and this step added a universal primer site and UMIs. TCRdb independently ran MiXCR on the 5' RACE reads; one entry per CDR3 protein. In the table there are under 500,000 distinct CDR3 sequences, approximately 19% of which are singletons. V and J are TRBV21-1 and TRBJ1-2; the DNA was not compared with TRBD1, the D call given in the table. TRBV21-1 is assigned pseudogene status. This TCR was recovered from a man in his late teens or twenties who received the YFV17D yellow fever vaccine. The source material was PBMCs, sampled before the yellow fever booster vaccination. This CDR3 is CASSPRGARQYYGYTF. The CDR3 DNA sequence: TGTGCCAGCAGCCCCCGAGGGGCGAGACAGTACTATGGCTACACCTTC.